This T cell receptor beta chain was captured by sequencing in a study of blood T cell repertoires in COVID-19. This CDR3 has 14 amino acids. V lost 6 bases to trimming and J lost 3 bases, with 15 bases between them. Germline V gene data show CDR1 as SEHNR and CDR2 as FQNEAQ (reference sequence). Per the original data handling: Reference gene primers were amplified, and this amplification served to estimate nucleated cell counts. Only in-frame clones appear in the TCRdb table, and some are missing; sequencing was by immunoSEQ multiplex PCR. V, J and clone size are those of that table, while D and trimming were read from the DNA. The sample records 200,000 to 300,000 clones, 70% to 90% being singletons.

Sequenced input: peripheral blood. The chain combines TRBV7-9 with TRBJ2-7; D possibly corresponds to TRBD2 (5 bases). The TCR sequence derives from a woman aged 25 to 39 with acute or convalescent COVID-19. Here the CDR3 reads CASRPRADLYEQYF. The DNA of the CDR3 is TGTGCCAGCAGACCGCGGGCAGACCTCTACGAGCAGTACTTC. Combining the CDR3 with reference TRBV7-9 and TRBJ2-7 gives the whole variable domain DTGVSQNPRHKITKRGQNVTFRCDPISEHNRLYWYRQTLGQGPEFLTYFQNEAQLEKSRLLSDRFSAERPKGSFSTLEIQRTEQGDSAMYLCASRPRADLYEQYFGPGTRLTVT.